This T cell receptor beta chain was captured by sequencing in a study of T cell clonotyping in hematopoietic cell transplantation. The V and J ends lost 5 bases and 4 bases, in that order; junction bases with no gene match: 5. The CDR3 contains 15 residues. CDR1 is SEHNR, CDR2 FQNEAQ, per germline (reference sequence). Concerning this clone itself: Its antigen is unidentified.

The data were produced by immunoSEQ multiplex PCR, yet TCRdb's version contains in-frame clones alone and is incomplete. This sample yields about 41,000 clones, of which 95% are seen a single time; 0.95% belongs to the top ten. Whole-study results and caveats: Pathologically expanded recipient clonotypes increased progressively from day 30 to day 180 as diversity fell. Broader posttransplant TCR repertoire diversity was predicted by graft donor and pretransplant recipient Inverse Simpson Index values.

Specimen: peripheral blood mononuclear cells. This chain connects TRBV7-9 to TRBJ2-1; TRBD2 matches 10 bases. The sequence was obtained from a man between 25 and 39 years old in good health. Some clones in this sample may be carry-over from other donors' samples. Written as DNA, the CDR3 is TGTGCCAGCAGCAAAACTAGCGGGACATACAATGAGCAGTTCTTC. Protein: CASSKTSGTYNEQFF.